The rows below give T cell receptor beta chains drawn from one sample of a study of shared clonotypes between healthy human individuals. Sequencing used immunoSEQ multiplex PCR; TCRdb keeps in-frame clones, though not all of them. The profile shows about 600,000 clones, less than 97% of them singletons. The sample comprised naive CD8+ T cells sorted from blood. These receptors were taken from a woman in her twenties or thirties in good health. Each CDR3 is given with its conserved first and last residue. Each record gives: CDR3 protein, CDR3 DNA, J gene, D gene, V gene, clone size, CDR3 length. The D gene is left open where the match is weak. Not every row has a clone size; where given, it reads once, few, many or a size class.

CDR3aa: CASSEGWGETQYF
CDR3nt: TGTGCCAGCAGTGAAGGGTGGGGGGAGACCCAGTACTTC
j_gene: TRBJ2-5
d_gene: -
v_gene: TRBV2
abundance: -
len: 13

CDR3aa: CASSISGKGTGELFF
CDR3nt: TGTGCCAGTAGTATCTCGGGGAAGGGAACCGGGGAGCTGTTTTTT
j_gene: TRBJ2-2
d_gene: -
v_gene: TRBV19
abundance: few
len: 15

CDR3aa: CSVVVRSYEQYF
CDR3nt: TGCAGCGTTGTAGTCCGCTCCTACGAGCAGTACTTC
j_gene: TRBJ2-7
d_gene: -
v_gene: TRBV29-1
abundance: -
len: 12

CDR3aa: CASSLLAGVGNIQYF
CDR3nt: TGTGCCAGCAGTTTATTAGCGGGAGTGGGAAACATTCAGTACTTC
j_gene: TRBJ2-4
d_gene: TRBD2
v_gene: TRBV28
abundance: -
len: 15

CDR3aa: CASSAISSTGGNQPQHF
CDR3nt: TGTGCCAGCAGCGCCATTTCAAGTACAGGCGGTAATCAGCCCCAGCATTTT
j_gene: TRBJ1-5
d_gene: -
v_gene: TRBV5-8
abundance: -
len: 17

CDR3aa: CASSDWTSAVLGGYTF
CDR3nt: TGTGCCAGCAGCGACTGGACCTCTGCGGTTTTAGGAGGCTACACCTTC
j_gene: TRBJ1-2
d_gene: -
v_gene: TRBV13
abundance: -
len: 16

CDR3aa: CASRYTFSDTQYF
CDR3nt: TGTGCCAGCAGATACACCTTTTCGGATACGCAGTATTTT
j_gene: TRBJ2-3
d_gene: -
v_gene: TRBV7-8
abundance: -
len: 13

CDR3aa: CASSPRRDTQYF
CDR3nt: TGTGCCAGCAGCCCCCGTCGAGATACGCAGTATTTT
j_gene: TRBJ2-3
d_gene: -
v_gene: TRBV27
abundance: -
len: 12

CDR3aa: CASSQRDRGWEQYF
CDR3nt: TGTGCCAGCTCACAGCGAGACAGGGGGTGGGAGCAGTACTTC
j_gene: TRBJ2-7
d_gene: TRBD1
v_gene: TRBV18
abundance: -
len: 14

CDR3aa: CASIFTGVGSFNEKLFF
CDR3nt: TGTGCCAGCATTTTCACAGGGGTGGGGAGTTTTAATGAAAAACTGTTTTTT
j_gene: TRBJ1-4
d_gene: TRBD1
v_gene: TRBV2
abundance: -
len: 17

CDR3aa: CASSLGTFYEQYF
CDR3nt: TGCGCCAGCAGCTTGGGGACATTTTACGAGCAGTACTTC
j_gene: TRBJ2-7
d_gene: -
v_gene: TRBV5-1
abundance: -
len: 13

CDR3aa: CASSPPLGDTEAFF
CDR3nt: TGTGCCAGCAGTCCACCCCTGGGGGACACTGAAGCTTTCTTT
j_gene: TRBJ1-1
d_gene: -
v_gene: TRBV7-9
abundance: -
len: 14

CDR3aa: CASSLARPPYNEQFF
CDR3nt: TGTGCCAGCAGTTTAGCCCGACCCCCTTACAATGAGCAGTTCTTC
j_gene: TRBJ2-1
d_gene: -
v_gene: TRBV11-2
abundance: once
len: 15

CDR3aa: CASSIWGTTFGEQFF
CDR3nt: TGTGCCAGTAGTATTTGGGGGACTACGTTCGGGGAGCAGTTCTTC
j_gene: TRBJ2-1
d_gene: TRBD2
v_gene: TRBV19
abundance: once
len: 15

CDR3aa: CASSFIRDEEYGYTF
CDR3nt: TGTGCCAGCAGCTTCATTCGGGATGAGGAGTATGGCTACACCTTC
j_gene: TRBJ1-2
d_gene: -
v_gene: TRBV7-9
abundance: -
len: 15

CDR3aa: CASSIEGARNQPQHF
CDR3nt: TGTGCCAGTAGTATAGAGGGGGCTCGGAATCAGCCCCAGCATTTT
j_gene: TRBJ1-5
d_gene: -
v_gene: TRBV19
abundance: -
len: 15

CDR3aa: CASSDSGDTQYF
CDR3nt: TGTGCCAGCAGTGACTCAGGGGATACGCAGTATTTT
j_gene: TRBJ2-3
d_gene: -
v_gene: TRBV6-4
abundance: -
len: 12

CDR3aa: CAGRDSPYEQYF
CDR3nt: TGTGCCGGCCGGGACAGTCCCTACGAGCAGTACTTC
j_gene: TRBJ2-7
d_gene: TRBD1
v_gene: TRBV2
abundance: -
len: 12

CDR3aa: CASRGLAGGSSSYNEQFF
CDR3nt: TGTGCCAGCAGGGGACTAGCGGGAGGCTCCAGCTCCTACAATGAGCAGTTCTTC
j_gene: TRBJ2-1
d_gene: TRBD2
v_gene: TRBV5-4
abundance: -
len: 18

CDR3aa: CASSLGGQNGYTF
CDR3nt: TGTGCCAGCAGCTTAGGGGGACAGAATGGCTACACCTTC
j_gene: TRBJ1-2
d_gene: TRBD1
v_gene: TRBV11-2
abundance: -
len: 13

CDR3aa: CASSYPGTAYEQYF
CDR3nt: TGTGCCAGCAGCTACCCAGGGACAGCTTACGAGCAGTACTTC
j_gene: TRBJ2-7
d_gene: TRBD1
v_gene: TRBV11-2
abundance: -
len: 14

CDR3aa: CASSLAGRVYEQYF
CDR3nt: TGTGCCAGCAGCTTAGCAGGGAGGGTTTACGAGCAGTACTTC
j_gene: TRBJ2-7
d_gene: TRBD2
v_gene: TRBV7-9
abundance: once
len: 14

CDR3aa: CASSPFPGEQYF
CDR3nt: TGTGCCAGCAGCCCCTTCCCGGGCGAGCAGTACTTC
j_gene: TRBJ2-7
d_gene: -
v_gene: TRBV7-9
abundance: -
len: 12

CDR3aa: CASSIWTGNGYTF
CDR3nt: TGCGCCAGCTCGATTTGGACAGGGAATGGCTACACCTTC
j_gene: TRBJ1-2
d_gene: TRBD1
v_gene: TRBV5-1
abundance: -
len: 13

CDR3aa: CASRRPGQGYEQYF
CDR3nt: TGTGCCAGCAGAAGACCGGGACAGGGGTACGAGCAGTACTTC
j_gene: TRBJ2-7
d_gene: TRBD1
v_gene: TRBV11-2
abundance: -
len: 14

CDR3aa: CASSRDKNTEAFF
CDR3nt: TGTGCCAGCAGTAGGGACAAGAACACTGAAGCTTTCTTT
j_gene: TRBJ1-1
d_gene: -
v_gene: TRBV28
abundance: -
len: 13

CDR3aa: CASGDPPNGLPSYEQYF
CDR3nt: TGTGCCAGCGGGGACCCGCCTAACGGACTACCCAGTTACGAGCAGTACTTC
j_gene: TRBJ2-7
d_gene: -
v_gene: TRBV11-2
abundance: -
len: 17

CDR3aa: CASSSDRETQYF
CDR3nt: TGTGCCAGCAGCTCCGACCGGGAGACCCAGTACTTC
j_gene: TRBJ2-5
d_gene: -
v_gene: TRBV28
abundance: -
len: 12

CDR3aa: CASKEGGIGDTIYF
CDR3nt: TGTGCCAGCAAAGAAGGGGGCATAGGGGACACCATATATTTT
j_gene: TRBJ1-3
d_gene: TRBD1
v_gene: TRBV9
abundance: -
len: 14

CDR3aa: CASSQGQGYEQYF
CDR3nt: TGTGCCAGCAGCCAGGGACAGGGCTACGAGCAGTACTTC
j_gene: TRBJ2-7
d_gene: TRBD1
v_gene: TRBV11-2
abundance: -
len: 13

CDR3aa: CARSTVRNTDTQYF
CDR3nt: TGTGCCAGGAGCACGGTCAGAAACACAGATACGCAGTATTTT
j_gene: TRBJ2-3
d_gene: -
v_gene: TRBV21-1
abundance: -
len: 14

CDR3aa: CASRGFSNEQYF
CDR3nt: TGTGCCAGCAGGGGATTCAGTAACGAGCAGTACTTC
j_gene: TRBJ2-7
d_gene: -
v_gene: TRBV6-5
abundance: -
len: 12

CDR3aa: CASRLGYTQYF
CDR3nt: TGTGCCAGCAGACTTGGTTATACGCAGTATTTT
j_gene: TRBJ2-3
d_gene: -
v_gene: TRBV7-9
abundance: -
len: 11

CDR3aa: CASSLAVGTATYEQYF
CDR3nt: TGTGCCAGCAGCTTAGCGGTAGGGACGGCTACCTACGAGCAGTACTTC
j_gene: TRBJ2-7
d_gene: -
v_gene: TRBV7-8
abundance: -
len: 16

CDR3aa: CASSKDRGRENTGELFF
CDR3nt: TGTGCCAGCAGTAAGGACAGGGGTCGGGAGAATACCGGGGAGCTGTTTTTT
j_gene: TRBJ2-2
d_gene: TRBD1
v_gene: TRBV27
abundance: -
len: 17

CDR3aa: CASSLTEISYEQYF
CDR3nt: TGTGCCAGCAGCTTGACAGAAATCTCCTACGAGCAGTACTTC
j_gene: TRBJ2-7
d_gene: -
v_gene: TRBV7-6
abundance: -
len: 14

CDR3aa: CASSIPHESAQAFF
CDR3nt: TGTGCCAGTAGTATTCCCCATGAGAGCGCCCAAGCTTTCTTT
j_gene: TRBJ1-1
d_gene: -
v_gene: TRBV19
abundance: -
len: 14

CDR3aa: CASSLVQSSGNTIYF
CDR3nt: TGCGCCAGCAGCTTGGTTCAGAGCTCTGGAAACACCATATATTTT
j_gene: TRBJ1-3
d_gene: -
v_gene: TRBV5-1
abundance: -
len: 15

CDR3aa: CASTLAGNNEQFF
CDR3nt: TGTGCCAGCACGCTAGCGGGTAATAATGAGCAGTTCTTC
j_gene: TRBJ2-1
d_gene: TRBD2
v_gene: TRBV27
abundance: -
len: 13

CDR3aa: CASSDLLHLRTGNTEAFF
CDR3nt: TGTGCCAGCAGCGATCTCCTTCATCTTAGGACGGGGAACACTGAAGCTTTCTTT
j_gene: TRBJ1-1
d_gene: -
v_gene: TRBV27
abundance: -
len: 18

CDR3aa: CASSPPFRGETQYF
CDR3nt: TGTGCCAGCAGCCCCCCGTTCAGAGGGGAGACCCAGTACTTC
j_gene: TRBJ2-5
d_gene: -
v_gene: TRBV9
abundance: -
len: 14

CDR3aa: CSVEIQDRRPYEQYF
CDR3nt: TGCAGCGTTGAGATCCAGGACAGGAGACCCTACGAGCAGTACTTC
j_gene: TRBJ2-7
d_gene: TRBD1
v_gene: TRBV29-1
abundance: -
len: 15

CDR3aa: CASSLDYDSYEQYF
CDR3nt: TGCGCCAGCAGCTTAGACTACGACTCCTACGAGCAGTACTTC
j_gene: TRBJ2-7
d_gene: -
v_gene: TRBV5-1
abundance: -
len: 14

CDR3aa: CASSTTSGSYEQYF
CDR3nt: TGTGCCAGCAGTACGACTAGCGGGAGTTACGAGCAGTACTTC
j_gene: TRBJ2-7
d_gene: TRBD2
v_gene: TRBV27
abundance: once
len: 14

CDR3aa: CAWSVQANSPLHF
CDR3nt: TGTGCCTGGAGTGTCCAGGCGAATTCACCCCTCCACTTT
j_gene: TRBJ1-6
d_gene: -
v_gene: TRBV30
abundance: -
len: 13

CDR3aa: CASSPRGQLFSYEQYF
CDR3nt: TGTGCCAGCAGCCCTCGGGGACAGCTCTTCTCCTACGAGCAGTACTTC
j_gene: TRBJ2-7
d_gene: TRBD1
v_gene: TRBV5-6
abundance: -
len: 16

CDR3aa: CASSEARRELYEQYF
CDR3nt: TGTGCCAGCAGTGAAGCGCGTCGGGAGCTGTACGAGCAGTACTTC
j_gene: TRBJ2-7
d_gene: -
v_gene: TRBV2
abundance: -
len: 15

CDR3aa: CASSFFVVSTEGGLGYEQYF
CDR3nt: TGTGCCAGCAGCTTCTTCGTGGTCTCAACTGAAGGTGGCCTAGGCTACGAGCAGTACTTC
j_gene: TRBJ2-7
d_gene: -
v_gene: TRBV7-8
abundance: -
len: 20

CDR3aa: CASSLVAGDNEQFF
CDR3nt: TGTGCCAGCAGCTTAGTAGCGGGAGACAATGAGCAGTTCTTC
j_gene: TRBJ2-1
d_gene: TRBD2
v_gene: TRBV7-9
abundance: few
len: 14

CDR3aa: CASSRTGFTDTQYF
CDR3nt: TGTGCCAGCAGTCGGACAGGGTTCACAGATACGCAGTATTTT
j_gene: TRBJ2-3
d_gene: TRBD1
v_gene: TRBV7-9
abundance: -
len: 14

CDR3aa: CASRSHGGRSGELFF
CDR3nt: TGTGCCAGCAGATCCCACGGCGGGAGGTCGGGGGAGCTGTTTTTT
j_gene: TRBJ2-2
d_gene: TRBD2
v_gene: TRBV28
abundance: -
len: 15

CDR3aa: CASSLEEGQGASTDTQYF
CDR3nt: TGTGCCAGCAGCTTAGAGGAGGGTCAGGGGGCGAGTACAGATACGCAGTATTTT
j_gene: TRBJ2-3
d_gene: TRBD1
v_gene: TRBV11-2
abundance: -
len: 18

CDR3aa: CASSLRSGTSGRYKQYF
CDR3nt: TGCGCCAGCAGCTTGAGATCCGGGACTAGTGGACGCTATAAGCAGTACTTC
j_gene: TRBJ2-7
d_gene: TRBD2
v_gene: TRBV5-1
abundance: -
len: 17

CDR3aa: CASSEALWETQYF
CDR3nt: TGTGCCAGCAGTGAAGCGCTTTGGGAGACCCAGTACTTC
j_gene: TRBJ2-5
d_gene: -
v_gene: TRBV2
abundance: -
len: 13

CDR3aa: CASSLSPGTGRTGELFF
CDR3nt: TGTGCCAGCAGTTTAAGTCCCGGGACAGGGAGGACCGGGGAGCTGTTTTTT
j_gene: TRBJ2-2
d_gene: TRBD1
v_gene: TRBV27
abundance: -
len: 17

CDR3aa: CASTWTGTRPYNEQFF
CDR3nt: TGTGCCAGCACTTGGACCGGGACGCGACCTTACAATGAGCAGTTCTTC
j_gene: TRBJ2-1
d_gene: -
v_gene: TRBV11-1
abundance: -
len: 16

CDR3aa: CASSQDPGGVYEQYF
CDR3nt: TGCGCCAGCAGCCAAGACCCAGGGGGCGTGTACGAGCAGTACTTC
j_gene: TRBJ2-7
d_gene: TRBD1
v_gene: TRBV4-1
abundance: -
len: 15